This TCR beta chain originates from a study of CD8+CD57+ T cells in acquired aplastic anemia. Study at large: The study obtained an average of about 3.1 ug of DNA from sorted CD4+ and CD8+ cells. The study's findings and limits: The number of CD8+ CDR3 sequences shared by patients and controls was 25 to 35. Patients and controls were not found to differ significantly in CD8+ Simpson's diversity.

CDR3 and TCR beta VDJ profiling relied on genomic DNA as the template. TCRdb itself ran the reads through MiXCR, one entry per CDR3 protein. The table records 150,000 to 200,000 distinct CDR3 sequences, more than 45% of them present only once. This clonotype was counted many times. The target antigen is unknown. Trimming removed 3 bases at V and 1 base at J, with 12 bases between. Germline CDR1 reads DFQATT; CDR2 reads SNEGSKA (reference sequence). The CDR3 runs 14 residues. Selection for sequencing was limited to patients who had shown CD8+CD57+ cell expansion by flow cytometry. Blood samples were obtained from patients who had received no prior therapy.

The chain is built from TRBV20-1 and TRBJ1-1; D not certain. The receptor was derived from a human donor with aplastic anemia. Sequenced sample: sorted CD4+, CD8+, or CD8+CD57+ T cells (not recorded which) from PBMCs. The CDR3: CSASGSTSNTEAFF. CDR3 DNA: TGCAGTGCTAGTGGGTCCACCTCGAACACTGAAGCTTTCTTT.